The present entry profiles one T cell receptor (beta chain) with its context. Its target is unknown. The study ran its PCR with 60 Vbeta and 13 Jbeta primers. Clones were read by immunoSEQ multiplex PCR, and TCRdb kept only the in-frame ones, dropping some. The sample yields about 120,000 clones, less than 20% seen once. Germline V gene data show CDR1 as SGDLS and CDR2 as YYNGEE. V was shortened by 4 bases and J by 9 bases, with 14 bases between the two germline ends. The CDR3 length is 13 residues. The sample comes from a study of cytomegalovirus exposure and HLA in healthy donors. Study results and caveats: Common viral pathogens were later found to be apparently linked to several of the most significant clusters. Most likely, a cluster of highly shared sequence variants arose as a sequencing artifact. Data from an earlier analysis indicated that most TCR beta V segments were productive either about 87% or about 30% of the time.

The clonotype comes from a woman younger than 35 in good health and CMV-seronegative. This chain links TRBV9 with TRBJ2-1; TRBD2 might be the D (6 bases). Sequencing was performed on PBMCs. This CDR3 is CASSSGTGGEQFF. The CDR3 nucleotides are TGTGCCAGCAGCAGTGGGACTGGCGGTGAGCAGTTCTTC.